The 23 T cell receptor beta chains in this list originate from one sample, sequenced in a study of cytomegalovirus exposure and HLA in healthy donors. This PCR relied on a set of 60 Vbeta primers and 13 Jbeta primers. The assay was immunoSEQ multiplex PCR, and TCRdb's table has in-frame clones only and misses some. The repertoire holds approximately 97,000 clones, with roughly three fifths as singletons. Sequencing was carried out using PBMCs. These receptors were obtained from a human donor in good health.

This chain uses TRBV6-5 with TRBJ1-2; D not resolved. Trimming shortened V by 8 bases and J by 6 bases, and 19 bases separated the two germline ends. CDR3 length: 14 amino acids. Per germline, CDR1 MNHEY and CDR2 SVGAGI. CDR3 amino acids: CASGLGEGGDGYTF. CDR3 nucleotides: TGTGCCAGCGGGTTGGGAGAGGGAGGTGATGGCTACACCTTC.

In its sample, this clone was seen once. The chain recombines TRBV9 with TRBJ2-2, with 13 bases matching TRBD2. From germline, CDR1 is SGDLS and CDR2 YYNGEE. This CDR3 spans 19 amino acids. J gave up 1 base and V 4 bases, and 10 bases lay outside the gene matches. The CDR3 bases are TGTGCCAGCAGCTCACCGGGACTAGCGGGAAGTCAGAACACCGGGGAGCTGTTTTTT. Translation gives CASSSPGLAGSQNTGELFF.

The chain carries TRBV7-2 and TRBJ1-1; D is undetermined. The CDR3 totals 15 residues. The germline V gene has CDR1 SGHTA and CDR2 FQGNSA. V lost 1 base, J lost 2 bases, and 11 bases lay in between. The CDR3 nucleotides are TGTGCCAGCAGCTTAGTTTCCAGGTTTAACACTGAAGCTTTCTTT. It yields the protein CASSLVSRFNTEAFF.

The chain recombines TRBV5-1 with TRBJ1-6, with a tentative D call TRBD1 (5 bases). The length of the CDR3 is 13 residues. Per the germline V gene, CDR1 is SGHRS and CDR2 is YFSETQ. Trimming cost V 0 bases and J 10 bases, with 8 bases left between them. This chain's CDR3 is CASSLDGASPLHF. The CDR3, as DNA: TGCGCCAGCAGCTTGGATGGGGCATCACCCCTCCACTTT.

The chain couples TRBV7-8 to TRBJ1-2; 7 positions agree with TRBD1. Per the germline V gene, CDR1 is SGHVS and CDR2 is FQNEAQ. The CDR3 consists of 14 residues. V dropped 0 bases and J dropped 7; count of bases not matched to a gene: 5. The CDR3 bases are TGTGCCAGCAGCTTAGCGTGGCAGGGGGGTGGCTACACCTTC. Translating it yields CASSLAWQGGGYTF.

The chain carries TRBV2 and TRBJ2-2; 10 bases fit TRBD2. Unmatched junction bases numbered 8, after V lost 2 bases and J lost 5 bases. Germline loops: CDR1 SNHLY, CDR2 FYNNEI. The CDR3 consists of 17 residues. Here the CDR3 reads CASSEMASGSRTGELFF. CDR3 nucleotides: TGTGCCAGCAGTGAAATGGCTAGCGGGAGTCGGACCGGGGAGCTGTTTTTT.

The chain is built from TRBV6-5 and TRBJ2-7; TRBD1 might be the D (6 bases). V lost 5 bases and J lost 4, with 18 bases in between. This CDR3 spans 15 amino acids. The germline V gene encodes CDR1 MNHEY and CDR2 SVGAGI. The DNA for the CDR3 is TGTGCCAGCAGTCCCCTCCGGACAGTCATATACGAGCAGTACTTC. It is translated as CASSPLRTVIYEQYF.

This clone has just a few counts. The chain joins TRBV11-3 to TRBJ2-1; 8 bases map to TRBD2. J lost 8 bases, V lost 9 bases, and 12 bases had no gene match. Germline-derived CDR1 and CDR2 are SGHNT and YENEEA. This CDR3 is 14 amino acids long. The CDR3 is CARTSATGGDEQFF. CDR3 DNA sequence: TGTGCCAGGACTAGCGCGACGGGGGGCGATGAGCAGTTCTTC.

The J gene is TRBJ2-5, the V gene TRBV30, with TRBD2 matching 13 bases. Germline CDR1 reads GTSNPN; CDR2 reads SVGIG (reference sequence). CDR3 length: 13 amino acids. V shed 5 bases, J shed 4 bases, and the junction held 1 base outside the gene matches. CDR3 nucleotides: TGTGCCTGGGGACTAGCGGGAGTAGAGACCCAGTACTTC. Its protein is CAWGLAGVETQYF. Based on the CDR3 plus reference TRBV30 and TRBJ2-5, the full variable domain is SQTIHQWPATLVQPVGSPLSLECTVEGTSNPNLYWYRQAAGRGLQLLFYSVGIGQISSEVPQNLSASRPQDRQFILSSKKLLLSDSGFYLCAWGLAGVETQYFGPGTRLLVL.

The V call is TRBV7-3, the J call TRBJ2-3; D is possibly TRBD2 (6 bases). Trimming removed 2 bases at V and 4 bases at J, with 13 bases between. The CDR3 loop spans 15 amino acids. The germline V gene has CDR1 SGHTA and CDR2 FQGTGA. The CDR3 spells CASSLAGGVADTQYF. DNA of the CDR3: TGTGCCAGCAGCTTAGCGGGCGGGGTGGCAGATACGCAGTATTTT.

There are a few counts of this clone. Here the CDR3 DNA reads TGTGCCAGCAGTTTCAGGGGAATCGGTACTGAAGCTTTCTTT. Translating gives CASSFRGIGTEAFF. The V call is TRBV28, the J call TRBJ1-1; TRBD1 might be the D (6 bases). The V end lost 3 bases, the J end lost 5 bases, and 13 bases lay between the germline ends. Germline V gene sequence: CDR1 MDHEN, CDR2 SYDVKM. CDR3 length: 14 residues. Together with reference TRBV28 and TRBJ1-1, the CDR3 gives the full variable domain: DVKVTQSSRYLVKRTGEKVFLECVQDMDHENMFWYRQDPGLGLRLIYFSYDVKMKEKGDIPEGYSVSREKKERFSLILESASTNQTSMYLCASSFRGIGTEAFFGQGTRLTVV.

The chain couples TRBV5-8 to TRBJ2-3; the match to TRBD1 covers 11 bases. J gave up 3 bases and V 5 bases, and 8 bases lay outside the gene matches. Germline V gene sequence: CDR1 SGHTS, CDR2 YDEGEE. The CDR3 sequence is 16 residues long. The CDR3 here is CASRKAGQGATDTQYF. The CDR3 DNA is TGTGCCAGCAGAAAGGCCGGACAGGGGGCGACAGATACGCAGTATTTT.

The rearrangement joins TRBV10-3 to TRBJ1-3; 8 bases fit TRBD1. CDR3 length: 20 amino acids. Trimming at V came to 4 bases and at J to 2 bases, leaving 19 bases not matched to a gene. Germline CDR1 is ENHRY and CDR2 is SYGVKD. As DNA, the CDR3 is TGTGCCATCAGTGCTGCCCTCCGGACCGGACAGGGTCTTGCTGGAAACACCATATATTTT. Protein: CAISAALRTGQGLAGNTIYF.

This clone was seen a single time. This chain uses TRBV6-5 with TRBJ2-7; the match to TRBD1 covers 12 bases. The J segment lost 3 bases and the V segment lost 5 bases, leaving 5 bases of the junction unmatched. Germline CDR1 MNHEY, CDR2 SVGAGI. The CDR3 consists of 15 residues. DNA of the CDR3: TGTGCCAGCAGTGTGGGACAGGGGGCGATCTACGAGCAGTACTTC. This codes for CASSVGQGAIYEQYF.

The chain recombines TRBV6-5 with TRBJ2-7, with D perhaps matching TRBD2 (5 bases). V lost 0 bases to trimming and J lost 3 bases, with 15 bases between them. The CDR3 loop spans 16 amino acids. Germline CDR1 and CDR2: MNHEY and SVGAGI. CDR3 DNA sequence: TGTGCCAGCAGTTACTCGAGGGCAGATCCTCTCTACGAGCAGTACTTC. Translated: CASSYSRADPLYEQYF.

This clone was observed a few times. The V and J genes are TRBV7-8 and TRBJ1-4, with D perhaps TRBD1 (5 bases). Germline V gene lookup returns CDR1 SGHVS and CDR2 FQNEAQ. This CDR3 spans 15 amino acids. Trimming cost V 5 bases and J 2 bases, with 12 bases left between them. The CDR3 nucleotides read TGTGCCAGCAGCCCCAGACAGCGTACTAATGAAAAACTGTTTTTT. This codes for CASSPRQRTNEKLFF.

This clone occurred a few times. The CDR3 DNA sequence: TGTGCCACCAGCAGTCGGACTAGCGGACATCAAGAGACCCAGTACTTC. Its protein is CATSSRTSGHQETQYF. The rearrangement joins TRBV15 to TRBJ2-5; 10 bases are shared with TRBD2. The V and J ends lost 3 bases and 2 bases, in that order; junction bases with no gene match: 6. CDR3 length: 16 residues. Germline lookup yields CDR1 LNHNV and CDR2 YYDKDF (reference sequence).

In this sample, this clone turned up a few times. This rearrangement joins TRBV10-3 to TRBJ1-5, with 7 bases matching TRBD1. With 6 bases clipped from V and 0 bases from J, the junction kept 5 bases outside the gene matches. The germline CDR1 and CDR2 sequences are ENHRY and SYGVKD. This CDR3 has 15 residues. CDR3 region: CAISDRDLSNQPQHF. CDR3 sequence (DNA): TGTGCCATCAGCGACAGGGATCTTAGCAATCAGCCCCAGCATTTT.

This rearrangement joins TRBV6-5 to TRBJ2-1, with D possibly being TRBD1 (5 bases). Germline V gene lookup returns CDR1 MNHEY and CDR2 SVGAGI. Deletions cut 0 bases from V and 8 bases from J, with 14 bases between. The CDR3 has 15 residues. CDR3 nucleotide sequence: TGTGCCAGCAGTTACTCCGGGCAGGGAATGGATGAGCAGTTCTTC. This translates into CASSYSGQGMDEQFF.

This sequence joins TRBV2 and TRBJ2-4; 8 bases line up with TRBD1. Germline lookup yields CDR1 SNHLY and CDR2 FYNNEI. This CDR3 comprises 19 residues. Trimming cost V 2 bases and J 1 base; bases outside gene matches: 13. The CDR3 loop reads CASSEQGASRVLAKNIQYF. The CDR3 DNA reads TGTGCCAGCAGTGAACAGGGGGCGTCAAGAGTATTGGCCAAAAACATTCAGTACTTC.

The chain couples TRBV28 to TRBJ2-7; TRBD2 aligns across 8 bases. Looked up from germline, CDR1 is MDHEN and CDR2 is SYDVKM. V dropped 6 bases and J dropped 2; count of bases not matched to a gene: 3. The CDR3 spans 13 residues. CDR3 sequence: CASRRRGAYEQYF. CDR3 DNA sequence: TGTGCCAGCAGACGGCGGGGGGCCTACGAGCAGTACTTC.

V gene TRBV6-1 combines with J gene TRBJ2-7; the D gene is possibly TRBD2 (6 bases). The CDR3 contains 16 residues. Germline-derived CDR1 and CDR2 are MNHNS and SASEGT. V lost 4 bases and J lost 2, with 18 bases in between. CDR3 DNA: TGTGCCAGCAGTGGCGGGTACAGAATAGCGGCCTACGAGCAGTACTTC. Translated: CASSGGYRIAAYEQYF.

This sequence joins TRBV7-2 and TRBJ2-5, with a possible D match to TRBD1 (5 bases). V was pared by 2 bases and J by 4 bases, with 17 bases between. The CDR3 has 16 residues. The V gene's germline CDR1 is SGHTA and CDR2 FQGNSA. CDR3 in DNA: TGTGCCAGCAGCTTAACACTCGGAGACAGTAGAGAGACCCAGTACTTC. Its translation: CASSLTLGDSRETQYF. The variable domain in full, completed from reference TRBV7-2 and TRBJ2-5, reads GAGVSQSPSNKVTEKGKDVELRCDPISGHTALYWYRQSLGQGLEFLIYFQGNSAPDKSGLPSDRFSAERTGGSVSTLTIQRTQQEDSAVYLCASSLTLGDSRETQYFGPGTRLLVL.